The 30 T cell receptor beta chains in this list originate from one sample, sequenced in a study of cytomegalovirus exposure and HLA in healthy donors. Primers: 60 Vbeta forward and 13 Jbeta reverse. Profiled with immunoSEQ multiplex PCR; TCRdb holds only in-frame clones, not every one. The sample includes some 140,000 clones, 60% to 80% of them seen just once. Sequenced sample: PBMCs. These TCRs come from a man aged 30-40 years in good health and CMV-seronegative.

The chain uses TRBV21-1 and TRBJ2-2; the D segment call TRBD2 is taken from the table without a DNA check. TRBV21-1 corresponds to a pseudogene. This CDR3 is 19 amino acids long. The CDR3 sequence: CASTHDSVTAGGRTGELFF. The CDR3 nucleotides are TGTGCCAGCACTCACGACTCGGTAACGGCGGGAGGCAGGACCGGGGAGCTGTTTTTT.

The rearrangement joins TRBV7-9 to TRBJ2-3; TRBD2 matches 12 bases. This CDR3 spans 16 amino acids. V was pared by 5 bases and J by 10 bases, with 13 bases of the junction left unmatched. Germline V gene data show CDR1 as SEHNR and CDR2 as FQNEAQ (reference sequence). The CDR3 DNA follows: TGTGCCAGCAGCCCCTGGACTAGCGGGGTAAGCGATCCGCAGTATTTT. It translates to CASSPWTSGVSDPQYF.

The rearrangement joins TRBV5-4 to TRBJ2-2; 9 positions agree with TRBD2. The CDR3 spans 17 residues. Germline V gives CDR1 SGHNT, CDR2 YYREEE (reference sequence). The V gene end was trimmed by 1 base and the J gene end by 1 base; junction bases not matched to a gene: 5. CDR3 DNA: TGTGCCAGCAGCTTGCGGCTAGCGGGACTGAACACCGGGGAGCTGTTTTTT. Translated, it gives CASSLRLAGLNTGELFF.

The rearrangement links TRBV6-6 to TRBJ2-7; tentative D call: TRBD1 (5 bases). Trimming cost V 6 bases and J 1 base, with 16 bases left between them. The germline CDR1 and CDR2 sequences are MNHNY and SVGAGI (reference sequence). This CDR3 comprises 15 residues. The chain's CDR3 is CASSPTGMVSYEQYF. CDR3 DNA sequence: TGTGCCAGCAGCCCAACAGGCATGGTGTCCTACGAGCAGTACTTC.

This chain links TRBV27 with TRBJ2-2, with 11 bases aligning to TRBD2. The CDR3 is 18 residues long. Germline V CDR1 and CDR2: MNHEY, SMNVEV (reference sequence). Losses at the gene ends were 4 bases for V and 5 bases for J; bases not matched to a gene: 12. This CDR3 is CASSSSGLAGRRTGELFF. The CDR3 coding sequence is TGTGCCAGCAGTTCAAGCGGACTAGCGGGTCGTCGGACCGGGGAGCTGTTTTTT.

This chain connects TRBV19 to TRBJ2-7; TRBD2 matches at 8 bases. The ends lost 3 bases at V and 6 bases at J; junction bases unmatched: 4. The germline V gene encodes CDR1 LNHDA and CDR2 SQIVND (reference sequence). The CDR3 has 13 amino acids. The CDR3 is CASSISSGSEQYF. The CDR3 DNA reads as TGTGCCAGTAGTATTTCGAGCGGGAGCGAGCAGTACTTC.

V is TRBV7-9 and J is TRBJ1-4, with D perhaps TRBD1 (6 bases). There are 16 residues in the CDR3. CDR1 is SEHNR, CDR2 FQNEAQ, per germline (reference sequence). V lost 7 bases to trimming and J lost 0 bases, with 15 bases between them. The CDR3 loop reads CASTSPGDATNEKLFF. The CDR3 nucleotides read TGTGCCAGCACCAGTCCAGGGGACGCAACTAATGAAAAACTGTTTTTT. The full variable domain, with the rest looked up from reference TRBV7-9 and TRBJ1-4, is DTGVSQNPRHKITKRGQNVTFRCDPISEHNRLYWYRQTLGQGPEFLTYFQNEAQLEKSRLLSDRFSAERPKGSFSTLEIQRTEQGDSAMYLCASTSPGDATNEKLFFGSGTQLSVL.

This clone was detected only a few times. V usage is TRBV29-1 and J usage is TRBJ1-1; tentative D call: TRBD1 (6 bases). CDR1 SQVTM and CDR2 ANQGSEA come from the germline V gene. The V end lost 6 bases, the J end lost 3 bases, and 14 bases lay between the germline ends. The CDR3 is 13 amino acids. CDR3 nucleotides: TGCAGCGTGATACAGGGAGTCTACACTGAAGCTTTCTTT. Protein: CSVIQGVYTEAFF.

The chain combines TRBV18 with TRBJ2-1; 12 bases map to TRBD2. This CDR3 contains 20 residues. Germline CDR1 and CDR2: KGHSH and LQKENI. The V segment lost 6 bases and the J segment 6 bases; nucleotides outside the gene matches: 21. The CDR3 loop reads CASSLRLAGEGVERFNEQFF. The CDR3 coding sequence is TGTGCCAGCTCCCTCAGACTAGCGGGAGAGGGCGTTGAAAGATTCAATGAGCAGTTCTTC.

The chain combines TRBV4-1 with TRBJ2-5; TRBD2 matches at 7 bases. Germline trimming cut 4 bases from V and 0 bases from J; bases unmatched to any gene: 8. Germline-derived CDR1 and CDR2 are MGHRA and YSYEKL. The CDR3 consists of 16 residues. CDR3: CASSPEWREYQETQYF. The CDR3 nucleotides are TGCGCCAGCAGCCCTGAGTGGCGGGAGTACCAAGAGACCCAGTACTTC.

The gene calls are TRBV5-1 and TRBJ1-1; D ambiguous. Trimming cost V 4 bases and J 8 bases, with 18 bases left between them. This CDR3 is built from 14 residues. Germline assignment: CDR1 SGHRS and CDR2 YFSETQ. CDR3 DNA sequence: TGCGCCAGCAGCGGGTGGGCAACCCGGGGAGAAGCTTTCTTT. Translation gives CASSGWATRGEAFF.

This sequence joins TRBV5-1 and TRBJ1-4; TRBD1 aligns across 8 bases. The J segment lost 6 bases and the V segment lost 0 bases, leaving 4 bases of the junction unmatched. The CDR3 runs to 15 residues. CDR1 and CDR2 from the germline V gene are SGHRS and YFSETQ. The CDR3: CASSLGSGGYEKLFF. CDR3 bases: TGCGCCAGCAGCTTGGGGTCAGGGGGCTATGAAAAACTGTTTTTT.

The gene calls are TRBV18 and TRBJ2-5; D not certain. The CDR3 has 15 residues. Germline loops: CDR1 KGHSH, CDR2 LQKENI. Trimming cost V 2 bases and J 5 bases, with 15 bases left between them. As DNA, the CDR3 is TGTGCCAGCTCACCAGTGTCCCAGACTGCGGAGACCCAGTACTTC. Protein sequence: CASSPVSQTAETQYF. The entire variable domain, with the rest obtained from reference TRBV18 and TRBJ2-5, is as follows: NAGVMQNPRHLVRRRGQEARLRCSPMKGHSHVYWYRQLPEEGLKFMVYLQKENIIDESGMPKERFSAEFPKEGPSILRIQQVVRGDSAAYFCASSPVSQTAETQYFGPGTRLLVL.

This clone was seen a few times. The gene calls are TRBV19 and TRBJ2-7, with TRBD2 matching 10 bases. The CDR3 extends over 15 amino acids. Germline CDR1 reads LNHDA; CDR2 reads SQIVND (reference sequence). V lost 3 bases and J lost 0; bases outside the gene matches: 2. The chain's CDR3 is CASSIGLAVSYEQYF. CDR3 nucleotide sequence: TGTGCCAGTAGTATTGGACTAGCGGTCTCCTACGAGCAGTACTTC.

To note about this clone: Other DNA sequences in this specimen translate into the identical CDR3. This chain connects TRBV5-1 to TRBJ2-1, with a possible D match to TRBD1 (5 bases). Germline V gene sequence: CDR1 SGHRS, CDR2 YFSETQ. This CDR3 region has 14 residues. V was shortened by 0 bases and J by 4 bases, with 8 bases between the two germline ends. The chain's CDR3 is CASSLGGGYNEQFF. The DNA of the CDR3 is TGCGCCAGCAGCTTGGGGGGCGGTTACAATGAGCAGTTCTTC.

This clone showed up just once. The chain has TRBV27 and TRBJ1-6; tentatively, D is TRBD1 (5 bases). The length of the CDR3 is 13 residues. The germline V and J ends were trimmed by 5 bases and 11 bases, with 13 bases remaining between them. Germline lookup yields CDR1 MNHEY and CDR2 SMNVEV (reference sequence). CDR3 region: CASSTHAGPPLHF. The CDR3 nucleotides read TGTGCCAGCAGTACCCACGCGGGGCCACCCCTCCACTTT.

The V call is TRBV5-5, the J call TRBJ2-3; perhaps TRBD2 as D (6 bases). This CDR3 is 13 amino acids long. The germline V gene encodes CDR1 SGHKS and CDR2 YYEKEE (reference sequence). The V end was cut by 4 bases, the J end by 2 bases, with 8 bases between. In DNA form, the CDR3 reads TGTGCCAGCAGCAGCGGGCTCACAGATACGCAGTATTTT. Translating it yields CASSSGLTDTQYF.

This sequence joins TRBV6-6 and TRBJ2-7; 10 bases match TRBD1. CDR1 is MNHNY, CDR2 SVGAGI, per germline (reference sequence). With V trimmed by 6 bases and J by 3 bases, 5 bases remained unmatched. This CDR3 spans 14 amino acids. The CDR3 DNA is TGTGCCAGCAGCATACGGACAGGGGGCTACGAGCAGTACTTC. It is translated as CASSIRTGGYEQYF.

As to this clone: Other DNA sequences in this specimen translate into the identical CDR3. V and J are TRBV5-1 and TRBJ2-7; TRBD2 aligns across 8 bases. The germline V gene encodes CDR1 SGHRS and CDR2 YFSETQ. J gave up 2 bases and V 0 bases, and 4 bases lay outside the gene matches. The CDR3 is 15 residues long. The CDR3 here is CASSLVGSGAYEQYF. For the CDR3, the DNA is TGCGCCAGCAGCTTGGTGGGTAGCGGGGCCTACGAGCAGTACTTC.

The CDR3 coding sequence is TGTGCCAGCTGCAACAGGGGGCGAGGGGAAAAACTGTTTTTT. This encodes CASCNRGRGEKLFF. The chain joins TRBV28 to TRBJ1-4, with 9 bases aligning to TRBD1. Germline CDR1 reads MDHEN; CDR2 reads SYDVKM. The ends lost 8 bases at V and 8 bases at J; junction bases unmatched: 9. CDR3 length: 14 amino acids.

Here the CDR3 DNA reads TGTGCCAGCAGCCAATACCGGGACAGCCCTGGAAACACCATATATTTT. It encodes CASSQYRDSPGNTIYF. The rearrangement joins TRBV14 to TRBJ1-3; 7 bases align to TRBD1. This CDR3 is 16 amino acids long. CDR1 and CDR2 from the germline V gene are SGHDN and FVKESK. The V gene end was trimmed by 2 bases and the J gene end by 2 bases; junction bases not matched to a gene: 6.

This chain links TRBV6-6 with TRBJ2-5; TRBD1 agrees at 11 bases. The germline gives CDR1 MNHNY, CDR2 SVGAGI (reference sequence). Trimming removed 6 bases from V and 1 base from J; junction bases left unmatched: 4. This CDR3 comprises 15 residues. CDR3 sequence: CASSQDRGLQETQYF. The CDR3 coding sequence is TGTGCCAGCAGCCAGGACAGGGGGCTCCAAGAGACCCAGTACTTC.

The genes are TRBV30 and TRBJ2-3; D call uncertain. V was trimmed by 0 bases and J by 4 bases, leaving 5 bases between them. Per germline, CDR1 GTSNPN and CDR2 SVGIG (reference sequence). CDR3 length: 12 residues. The CDR3 DNA follows: TGTGCCTGGAGTGTTGGCCCAGATACGCAGTATTTT. Translating gives CAWSVGPDTQYF.

The chain has TRBV30 and TRBJ1-2; possibly TRBD1 for D (5 bases). V lost 4 bases and J 7 bases, leaving 13 bases between the germline ends. The CDR3 contains 12 residues. Germline-derived CDR1 and CDR2 are GTSNPN and SVGIG (reference sequence). In DNA, the CDR3 is TGTGCCTGGACAGGGTCGAAGTTTGGCTACACCTTC. Its translation is CAWTGSKFGYTF. The full variable domain, rest sourced from reference TRBV30 and TRBJ1-2, is SQTIHQWPATLVQPVGSPLSLECTVEGTSNPNLYWYRQAAGRGLQLLFYSVGIGQISSEVPQNLSASRPQDRQFILSSKKLLLSDSGFYLCAWTGSKFGYTFGSGTRLTVV.

V usage is TRBV7-3 and J usage is TRBJ2-1; a possible D gene is TRBD2 (5 bases). V lost 9 bases, J lost 4 bases, and 16 bases lay in between. The germline V gene encodes CDR1 SGHTA and CDR2 FQGTGA. This CDR3 is 14 amino acids long. The CDR3 DNA follows: TGTGCCAGTTCATTGGAGGATCAATACAATGAGCAGTTCTTC. Translated, it gives CASSLEDQYNEQFF.

J is TRBJ2-2 and V is TRBV29-1, with D maybe TRBD1 (6 bases). CDR1 is SQVTM, CDR2 ANQGSEA, per germline. V lost 3 bases to trimming and J lost 2 bases, with 10 bases between them. The CDR3 sequence is 14 residues long. This CDR3 reads CSVEGTYNTGELFF. The CDR3 nucleotides are TGCAGCGTTGAGGGGACATATAACACCGGGGAGCTGTTTTTT.

The chain links TRBV27 to TRBJ1-5, with 8 bases lining up with TRBD1. V shed 6 bases and J 3 bases; nucleotides not matched to a gene: 10. This CDR3 contains 16 residues. Germline V gene lookup returns CDR1 MNHEY and CDR2 SMNVEV (reference sequence). The CDR3 DNA sequence: TGTGCCAGCAGGCGGCGTGGACAGGGAGTCAATCAGCCCCAGCATTTT. Protein sequence: CASRRRGQGVNQPQHF.

V and J are TRBV28 and TRBJ1-1, with 9 bases aligning to TRBD1. V lost 4 bases to trimming and J lost 6 bases; unmatched junction nucleotides: 12. The germline V gene has CDR1 MDHEN and CDR2 SYDVKM. The CDR3 extends over 16 amino acids. CDR3 bases: TGTGCCAGCAGTTCCCCGGGGACAGGGAGTCGGGCTGAAGCTTTCTTT. This codes for CASSSPGTGSRAEAFF.

This chain joins TRBV6-5 and TRBJ1-5; D ambiguous. Germline-derived CDR1 and CDR2 are MNHEY and SVGAGI. Trimming left V 5 bases short and J 4 bases short, with 6 bases between. The CDR3 runs 12 residues. CDR3 residues: CASSESNQPQHF. The CDR3 DNA is TGTGCCAGCAGTGAGAGTAATCAGCCCCAGCATTTT.

The chain employs TRBV25-1 and TRBJ2-7; 7 bases are shared with TRBD1. Germline V gene sequence: CDR1 MGHDK, CDR2 SYGVNS. The CDR3 is 17 amino acids. V dropped 1 base and J dropped 4; count of bases not matched to a gene: 13. CDR3 in amino acids: CASSEFGERGPGYEQYF. The CDR3 DNA reads TGTGCCAGCAGTGAATTCGGGGAAAGGGGGCCGGGATACGAGCAGTACTTC.